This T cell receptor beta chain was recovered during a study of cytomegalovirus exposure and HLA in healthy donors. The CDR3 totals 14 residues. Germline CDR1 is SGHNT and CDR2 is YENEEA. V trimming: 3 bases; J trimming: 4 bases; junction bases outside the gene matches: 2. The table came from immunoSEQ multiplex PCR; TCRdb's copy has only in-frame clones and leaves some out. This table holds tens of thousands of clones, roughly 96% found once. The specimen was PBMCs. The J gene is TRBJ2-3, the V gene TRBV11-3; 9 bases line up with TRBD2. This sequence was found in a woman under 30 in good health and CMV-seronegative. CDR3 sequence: CASSFSGSADTQYF. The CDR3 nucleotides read TGTGCCAGCAGCTTTAGCGGGAGCGCAGATACGCAGTATTTT.